A selection of T cell receptor beta chains follows, all from one sample in a study of T cell repertoires in cytomegalovirus infection. TCRdb reanalysed the reads using MiXCR and keeps one entry per CDR3 protein. The repertoire holds around 260,000 distinct CDR3 sequences, with roughly 10% as singletons. The sequenced sample was PBMCs. All receptors derive from a human donor in good health (CMV status not recorded). Some clones in this sample may be carry-over from other donors' samples. CDR3s include the opening cysteine and the closing phenylalanine or tryptophan. Fields, in order: J gene, CDR3 length, clone size, V gene, CDR3 protein. Clone size is not always given. Where it is, it says once, few, many or a class for expanded clones.

>TRBJ1-5|13|.|TRBV15
CATGAGRNQPQHF
>TRBJ2-7|16|many|TRBV7-2
CASSLGLAGVPYEQYF
>TRBJ1-1|14|many|TRBV6-2/TRBV6-3
CASSPGALGTEAFF
>TRBJ2-3|14|many|TRBV7-6
CATADTRDTDTQYF
>TRBJ2-1|11|many|TRBV12-3/TRBV12-4
CASSPYREQFF
>TRBJ2-7|14|many|TRBV7-2
CASSFGQGPYEQYF
>TRBJ2-5|16|.|TRBV5-1
CASSLGANANQETQYF
>TRBJ2-3|15|.|TRBV19
CASSLDRGIPDTQYF
>TRBJ2-7|14|many|TRBV7-9
CASSFSSLTYEQYF
>TRBJ2-3|17|.|TRBV28
CASSFPRGFSSTDTQYF
>TRBJ2-1|16|many|TRBV7-2
CASSLGRGNSYNEQFF
>TRBJ2-7|14|many|TRBV11-3
CASSRTGGAYEQYF
>TRBJ2-7|12|many|TRBV6-2/TRBV6-3
CASSRSSYEQYF
>TRBJ1-6|15|many|TRBV7-2
CASSRQTGVDSPLHF
>TRBJ2-2|15|.|TRBV14
CASSQRGGVTGELFF
>TRBJ1-2|13|many|TRBV7-2
CASSEQANYGYTF
>TRBJ2-2|14|many|TRBV6-1
CASSSPGNTGELFF
>TRBJ1-4|15|many|TRBV28
CASSSTGPKGEKLFF
>TRBJ2-1|15|many|TRBV25-1
CASRGPTSGYNEQFF
>TRBJ1-1|13|many|TRBV28
CASRGVIVTEAFF
>TRBJ2-7|14|many|TRBV7-2
CASSLAGTRDEQYF
>TRBJ2-1|14|many|TRBV6-5
CASRAGGSYNEQFF
>TRBJ1-1|14|.|TRBV7-9
CASSSNWLDTEAFF
>TRBJ2-7|12|many|TRBV30
CAWRGDPYEQYF
>TRBJ1-1|16|few|TRBV4-3
CASSQDPGAVNTEAFF
>TRBJ1-1|15|many|TRBV6-2/TRBV6-3
CASTKRGQTNTEAFF
>TRBJ1-6|12|few|TRBV28
CASSETGSPLHF
>TRBJ1-2|15|.|TRBV5-4
CATGTPDYANYGYTF
>TRBJ2-4|13|many|TRBV27
CASSLIGENIQYF
>TRBJ1-2|18|many|TRBV7-2
CASSFKTGQGFFSYGYTF
>TRBJ2-2|14|few|TRBV2
CASRWAPNTGELFF
>TRBJ2-7|16|many|TRBV28
CASSIYTGATTYEQYF
>TRBJ2-1|14|many|TRBV12-3/TRBV12-4
CASSLASGRGEQFF
>TRBJ2-3|14|few|TRBV6-2/TRBV6-3
CASSYSILTDTQYF
>TRBJ2-2|13|many|TRBV7-6
CASSFQTTGELFF
>TRBJ1-1|14|many|TRBV12-3/TRBV12-4
CASRFTGGNTEAFF
>TRBJ2-1|15|many|TRBV7-7
CASSQGPSRDNEQFF
>TRBJ2-7|14|.|TRBV6-2/TRBV6-3
CASSYNRPPYEQYF
>TRBJ1-2|15|.|TRBV11-2
CASSSRTATLYGYTF
>TRBJ2-5|14|many|TRBV7-2
CASSPSGWGETQYF
>TRBJ2-2|15|few|TRBV28
CASRTTGGNTGELFF
>TRBJ2-3|16|many|TRBV7-6
CASSQLAGGGTDTQYF
>TRBJ2-7|15|many|TRBV7-2
CASSPDHSMSYEQYF
>TRBJ1-5|12|few|TRBV24-1
CATSALGQPQHF
>TRBJ1-5|16|.|TRBV7-9
CASSLAFDGGDQPQHF
>TRBJ2-3|15|few|TRBV10-2
CASSVEPTVGDTQYF
>TRBJ2-7|11|many|TRBV7-2
CASSSTIEQYF